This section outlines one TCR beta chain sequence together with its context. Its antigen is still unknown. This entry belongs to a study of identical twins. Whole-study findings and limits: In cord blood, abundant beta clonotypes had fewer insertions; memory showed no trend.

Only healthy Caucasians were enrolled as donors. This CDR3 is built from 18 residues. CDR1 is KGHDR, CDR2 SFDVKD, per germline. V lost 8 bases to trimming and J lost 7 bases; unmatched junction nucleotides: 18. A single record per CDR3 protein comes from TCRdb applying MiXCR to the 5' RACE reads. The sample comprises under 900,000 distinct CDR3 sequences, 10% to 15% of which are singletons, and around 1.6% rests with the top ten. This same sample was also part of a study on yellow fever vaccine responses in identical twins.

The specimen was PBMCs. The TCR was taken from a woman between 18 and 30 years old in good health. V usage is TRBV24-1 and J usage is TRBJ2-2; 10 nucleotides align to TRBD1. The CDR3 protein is CATTKRSRQGAKGGELFF. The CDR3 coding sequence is TGTGCCACCACAAAAAGATCGCGACAGGGGGCGAAGGGCGGGGAGCTGTTTTTT.